Shown below are 31 T cell receptor beta chains from a single sample sequenced in a study of coeliac disease (dated by TCRdb to between 2021 and 2022). The library was generated by the immunoSEQ multiplex PCR assay. As stored in TCRdb, this immuneACCESS dataset retains in-frame rearrangements with V and J assigned. A fraction of the clones does not appear; measured against another copy, unresolved V genes explain less than half of the discrepancy, and the remainder lacks a known reason. Present in this sample are about 2,200 clones, approximately 61% of which were seen just once. The ten largest clones capture 9.2% of the sample. Sequenced sample: lamina propria lymphocytes from the gut. The cell subset or site tag for this specimen amounts to: lamina propria cell (LPC) fraction of small intestinal biopsy. The receptor set was obtained from a woman in her thirties with active celiac disease.

The gene calls are TRBV5-1 and TRBJ2-3, with 11 bases fitting TRBD2. Per the germline V gene, CDR1 is SGHRS and CDR2 is YFSETQ. Unmatched junction bases numbered 11, after V lost 4 bases and J lost 13 bases. The CDR3 covers 14 residues. CDR3: CASSQLAGEAPEYF. CDR3 sequence (DNA): TGCGCCAGCAGCCAACTAGCGGGGGAAGCTCCGGAGTATTTT. The full variable domain, completed using reference TRBV5-1 and TRBJ2-3, is KAGVTQTPRYLIKTRGQQVTLSCSPISGHRSVSWYQQTPGQGLQFLFEYFSETQRNKGNFPGRFSGRQFSNSRSEMNVSTLELGDSALYLCASSQLAGEAPEYFGPGTRLTVL.

V is TRBV19 and J is TRBJ2-7, with D possibly TRBD1 on 6 matching bases. Between the trimmed V and J ends, which lost 5 bases and 6 bases, there was a span of 14 bases. Germline V CDR1 and CDR2: LNHDA, SQIVND (reference sequence). The CDR3 has 13 amino acids. DNA of the CDR3: TGTGCCAGTAGTTCCCAGGGGATGGGCGAGCAGTACTTC. Residues: CASSSQGMGEQYF.

This chain connects TRBV29-1 to TRBJ2-1, with a weak D call TRBD1 (5 bases). V gave up 7 bases and J gave up 9 bases, with 22 bases separating them. There are 14 residues in the CDR3. Germline V CDR1 and CDR2: SQVTM, ANQGSEA. The DNA of the CDR3 is TGCAGCGCCCGTCCTCGGACAACTGCGGTTGAGCAGTTCTTC. The encoded protein is CSARPRTTAVEQFF.

The chain has TRBV9 and TRBJ2-3; TRBD2 aligns across 10 bases. V lost 3 bases, J lost 1 base, and 2 bases stayed unmatched. The CDR3 sequence is 15 residues long. The germline V gene encodes CDR1 SGDLS and CDR2 YYNGEE. CDR3 nucleotides: TGTGCCAGCAGCGAGCTAGCGGGAGGCACAGATACGCAGTATTTT. Translating gives CASSELAGGTDTQYF.

The V call is TRBV4-1, the J call TRBJ1-1, with a weak D call TRBD1 (5 bases). Germline-derived CDR1 and CDR2 are MGHRA and YSYEKL. V gave up 4 bases and J gave up 7 bases, with 16 bases separating them. This CDR3 has 14 residues. The CDR3 DNA sequence: TGCGCCAGCAGCCGCGAATGGGGGGTAGTTGAAGCTTTCTTT. Protein: CASSREWGVVEAFF.

The rearrangement links TRBV27 to TRBJ2-7; D call uncertain. CDR1 is MNHEY and CDR2 is SMNVEV in the germline V gene (reference sequence). The V gene lost 6 bases and the J gene lost 2 bases, with 26 bases spanning the gap. The CDR3 totals 18 residues. Here the CDR3 DNA reads TGTGCCAGCAGAGAGTCGAGCGCCGGATATTACCGACCCTACGAGCAGTACTTC. Protein sequence: CASRESSAGYYRPYEQYF.

This clone was seen more than once but under ten times. This chain joins TRBV27 and TRBJ2-1, with 8 bases lining up with TRBD1. This CDR3 has 15 amino acids. CDR1 MNHEY and CDR2 SMNVEV come from the germline V gene (reference sequence). With V trimmed by 5 bases and J by 3 bases, 6 bases remained unmatched. The CDR3 region is CASSPRTGFYNEQFF. The CDR3 DNA follows: TGTGCCAGCAGTCCCCGGACAGGGTTCTACAATGAGCAGTTCTTC.

V gene TRBV25-1 combines with J gene TRBJ1-2; D is uncertain. CDR3 size: 17 residues. Germline V gene data show CDR1 as MGHDK and CDR2 as SYGVNS. V was shortened by 1 base and J by 5 bases, with 20 bases between the two germline ends. Here the CDR3 reads CASSESDLGEVWYGYTF. In DNA form, the CDR3 reads TGTGCCAGCAGTGAATCCGACCTAGGAGAGGTGTGGTATGGCTACACCTTC.

CDR3 region: CASSLAAGGNQPQHF. CDR3 DNA: TGTGCCAGCAGCTTAGCTGCAGGGGGTAATCAGCCCCAGCATTTT. The chain has TRBV7-6 and TRBJ1-5; TRBD1 matches at 7 bases. Trimming removed 0 bases from V and 4 bases from J; junction bases left unmatched: 3. This CDR3 spans 15 amino acids. CDR1 is SGHVS and CDR2 is FNYEAQ in the germline V gene.

This chain connects TRBV7-8 to TRBJ1-2; D gene uncertain. This CDR3 has 14 residues. Trimming shortened V by 4 bases and J by 2 bases, and 11 bases separated the two germline ends. Germline CDR1 and CDR2: SGHVS and FQNEAQ. The CDR3 DNA sequence: TGTGCCAGCAGCTCGTTTCCGGTAAACTATGGCTACACCTTC. Its translation is CASSSFPVNYGYTF.

The chain uses TRBV6-1 and TRBJ2-7; maybe TRBD1 (6 bases). The CDR3 is 15 residues long. Trimming shortened V by 1 base and J by 2 bases, and 12 bases separated the two germline ends. Looked up from germline, CDR1 is MNHNS and CDR2 is SASEGT. In DNA, the CDR3 is TGTGCCAGCAGTGAAGATGAGGGACACCCCTACGAGCAGTACTTC. Protein product: CASSEDEGHPYEQYF.

V is TRBV2 and J is TRBJ1-6; D remains unclear. The CDR3 consists of 12 residues. V was pared by 6 bases and J by 8 bases, with 8 bases between. The V gene's germline CDR1 is SNHLY and CDR2 FYNNEI. CDR3 in DNA: TGTGCCAGCAGGGCAGAATATTCACCCCTCCACTTT. Translating gives CASRAEYSPLHF. Complete variable domain (other parts from reference TRBV2 and TRBJ1-6): EPEVTQTPSHQVTQMGQEVILRCVPISNHLYFYWYRQILGQKVEFLVSFYNNEISEKSEIFDDQFSVERPDGSNFTLKIRSTKLEDSAMYFCASRAEYSPLHFGNGTRLTVT.

The chain combines TRBV7-9 with TRBJ1-4; D uncertain. With 3 bases removed from V and 2 bases from J, the gap between germline ends came to 13 bases. The CDR3 spans 16 residues. The germline V gene has CDR1 SEHNR and CDR2 FQNEAQ (reference sequence). CDR3 amino acids: CASSFYTARTNEKLFF. As DNA, the CDR3 is TGTGCCAGCAGCTTTTACACAGCCCGGACTAATGAAAAACTGTTTTTT.

This chain uses TRBV5-4 with TRBJ2-3; D remains ambiguous. The CDR3 contains 12 residues. CDR1 and CDR2 (germline): SGHNT, YYREEE (reference sequence). Trimming stripped 0 bases from V and 6 bases from J, with 5 bases between. Here the CDR3 DNA reads TGTGCCAGCAGCTTGGCTTCCGATACGCAGTATTTT. It codes for CASSLASDTQYF.

The rearrangement uses TRBV10-1 and TRBJ2-2; the match to TRBD2 covers 7 bases. Germline V gene data show CDR1 as WNHNN and CDR2 as SYGVQD (reference sequence). Losses at the gene ends were 0 bases for V and 4 bases for J; bases not matched to a gene: 14. The CDR3 covers 19 residues. The CDR3 protein is CASSESPAGSLFATGELFF. In DNA, the CDR3 is TGCGCCAGCAGTGAGTCGCCAGCGGGATCACTGTTCGCCACCGGGGAGCTGTTTTTT.

The V and J genes are TRBV7-8 and TRBJ2-3, with 7 bases aligning to TRBD1. V shed 7 bases and J 10 bases; nucleotides not matched to a gene: 11. Germline lookup yields CDR1 SGHVS and CDR2 FQNEAQ. The CDR3 length is 13 residues. The CDR3 reads CASTAGGQSAQYF. As DNA, the CDR3 is TGTGCCAGCACGGCAGGGGGACAGTCGGCGCAGTATTTT.

J is TRBJ1-1 and V is TRBV7-2, with a tentative D call TRBD1 (5 bases). V gave up 0 bases and J gave up 4 bases, with 12 bases separating them. This CDR3 region has 15 residues. In germline, CDR1 is SGHTA, CDR2 FQGNSA. CDR3 coding DNA: TGTGCCAGCAGCTTAGCGTGGGGGGTTGCCACTGAAGCTTTCTTT. Its protein product is CASSLAWGVATEAFF.

This chain links TRBV7-9 with TRBJ1-2, with TRBD1 as a possible D gene (6 bases). Trimming removed 5 bases from V and 1 base from J, with 17 bases in between. This CDR3 has 16 amino acids. Germline lookup yields CDR1 SEHNR and CDR2 FQNEAQ (reference sequence). CDR3 amino acids: CASSDTGTRHNYGYTF. The CDR3, as DNA: TGTGCCAGCAGCGACACCGGGACACGCCATAACTATGGCTACACCTTC.

The J gene is TRBJ1-2, the V gene TRBV5-6; possible D gene TRBD1, 6 bases. The CDR3 is 14 residues long. Germline CDR1 SGHDT, CDR2 YYEEEE. Trimming left V 4 bases short and J 4 bases short, with 14 bases between. CDR3: CASSIGQWAYGYTF. Written as DNA, the CDR3 is TGTGCCAGCAGCATCGGACAGTGGGCCTATGGCTACACCTTC.

This clone is labeled as large. CDR3 DNA sequence: TGTGCCACCAGCAGAGATGCAGGTGGAGGTCAGCCCCAGCATTTT. Translation gives CATSRDAGGGQPQHF. The rearrangement uses TRBV15 and TRBJ1-5; D unclear. The CDR3 is made up of 15 amino acids. Looked up from germline, CDR1 is LNHNV and CDR2 is YYDKDF (reference sequence). The germline V and J ends were trimmed by 0 bases and 6 bases, with 12 bases remaining between them. Complete variable domain (other parts from reference TRBV15 and TRBJ1-5): DAMVIQNPRYQVTQFGKPVTLSCSQTLNHNVMYWYQQKSSQAPKLLFHYYDKDFNNEADTPDNFQSRRPNTSFCFLDIRSPGLGDTAMYLCATSRDAGGGQPQHFGDGTRLSIL.

This clone is categorized as large. This chain uses TRBV27 with TRBJ2-7; 7 bases are a match to TRBD2. The germline V gene has CDR1 MNHEY and CDR2 SMNVEV (reference sequence). The ends lost 4 bases at V and 2 bases at J; junction bases unmatched: 8. The CDR3 is 15 amino acids. CDR3 region: CASSWTPGLPYEQYF. The CDR3 region has the DNA TGTGCCAGCAGTTGGACCCCGGGACTACCCTACGAGCAGTACTTC.

The chain links TRBV28 to TRBJ1-2; D is unclear. Germline CDR1 reads MDHEN; CDR2 reads SYDVKM. The CDR3 totals 13 residues. The ends were cut back, 11 bases at V and 3 bases at J, with 16 bases in the middle. The CDR3 loop is CAARSRRDYGYTF. For the CDR3, the DNA is TGTGCCGCCCGAAGCAGGAGGGACTATGGCTACACCTTC.

The genes are TRBV6-5 and TRBJ2-2; possible D gene TRBD1, 5 bases. Trimming stripped 0 bases from V and 1 base from J, with 6 bases between. Per the germline V gene, CDR1 is MNHEY and CDR2 is SVGAGI. CDR3 length equals 15 residues. CDR3 nucleotide sequence: TGTGCCAGCAGTTACTCCACAGGGAACACCGGGGAGCTGTTTTTT. This sequence encodes CASSYSTGNTGELFF.

The chain has TRBV7-3 and TRBJ2-2; 8 nucleotides match TRBD2. The V gene end was trimmed by 5 bases and the J gene end by 6 bases; junction bases not matched to a gene: 5. The CDR3 has 14 amino acids. The germline gives CDR1 SGHTA, CDR2 FQGTGA. CDR3 DNA sequence: TGTGCCAGCAGCAAACGGGGGGGGGCCGGGGAGCTGTTTTTT. Protein product: CASSKRGGAGELFF.

The chain is built from TRBV25-1 and TRBJ1-1; the match to TRBD1 covers 9 bases. Germline V gene lookup returns CDR1 MGHDK and CDR2 SYGVNS. The V segment lost 6 bases and the J segment 6 bases; nucleotides outside the gene matches: 11. The CDR3 totals 15 residues. For the CDR3, the DNA is TGTGCCAGCAGCAAGCCGGGGACAGGGCTTTCTGAAGCTTTCTTT. Protein product: CASSKPGTGLSEAFF.

V and J are TRBV9 and TRBJ1-2; 10 bases are a match to TRBD1. The germline V gene encodes CDR1 SGDLS and CDR2 YYNGEE. V lost 0 bases and J lost 6; bases outside the gene matches: 8. This CDR3 has 16 residues. The CDR3 here is CASSVAGPGQGNGYTF. CDR3 DNA sequence: TGTGCCAGCAGCGTAGCTGGGCCGGGACAGGGGAATGGCTACACCTTC.

The chain recombines TRBV4-1 with TRBJ2-1, with 10 bases that match TRBD2. V trimming: 1 base; J trimming: 8 bases; junction bases outside the gene matches: 5. CDR3 length: 15 residues. Germline V gives CDR1 MGHRA, CDR2 YSYEKL. CDR3 sequence reads: CASSQASGGAYEQFF. The CDR3 DNA reads TGCGCCAGCAGCCAAGCAAGCGGGGGGGCCTATGAGCAGTTCTTC.

J is TRBJ1-4 and V is TRBV15, with D perhaps TRBD1 (5 bases). V lost 7 bases to trimming and J lost 0 bases, with 12 bases between them. The CDR3 is 15 amino acids. Germline V gene data show CDR1 as LNHNV and CDR2 as YYDKDF (reference sequence). The CDR3 region has the DNA TGTGCCACCAAACCTTCGGGGGCAACTAATGAAAAACTGTTTTTT. Translated, it gives CATKPSGATNEKLFF.

This chain uses TRBV5-1 with TRBJ2-6; 10 bases are a match to TRBD1. This CDR3 is 17 amino acids long. Germline V gene sequence: CDR1 SGHRS, CDR2 YFSETQ. Germline trimming cut 7 bases from V and 4 bases from J; bases unmatched to any gene: 11. As DNA, the CDR3 is TGCGCCAGCTCATGGGCCGGGACAGGGGTCGGGGCCAACGTCCTGACTTTC. Residues: CASSWAGTGVGANVLTF.

The chain is built from TRBV7-2 and TRBJ2-7; 10 bases line up with TRBD1. Unmatched junction bases numbered 10, after V lost 3 bases and J lost 2 bases. The CDR3 covers 17 residues. The V gene's germline CDR1 is SGHTA and CDR2 FQGNSA. The CDR3 reads CASSLGTGARRPYEQYF. CDR3 nucleotide sequence: TGTGCCAGCAGCTTGGGGACAGGGGCCAGGCGTCCCTACGAGCAGTACTTC.

The V call is TRBV15, the J call TRBJ2-3; 7 bases fit TRBD1. Germline CDR1 is LNHNV and CDR2 is YYDKDF (reference sequence). The CDR3 runs to 16 residues. The J segment lost 5 bases and the V segment lost 1 base, leaving 9 bases of the junction unmatched. The CDR3 bases are TGTGCCACCAGCAGAGGAGAGGGGGCGGTGGGAGATACGCAGTATTTT. Amino acids: CATSRGEGAVGDTQYF.